This T cell receptor beta chain was recorded in a study of long-term antiretroviral therapy in people with HIV. Germline V lookup: CDR1 SGHRS, CDR2 YFSETQ. J was trimmed by 3 bases and V by 4 bases; bases with no gene match: 5. The CDR3 contains 16 residues. immunoSEQ v3.0 was run at survey level. What sequencing targeted per sample was about 35,000-55,000 T-cell genomes. The data were produced by immunoSEQ multiplex PCR, yet TCRdb's version contains in-frame clones alone and is incomplete. The data show 30,000 to 40,000 clones, 65% to 80% seen once. A few counts support this clone. The sequencing here drew on unsorted PBMCs, taken 3 years after starting antiretroviral therapy. The chain recombines TRBV5-1 with TRBJ2-1; TRBD1 agrees at 12 bases. The source of this sequence is a man in his fifties with HIV. The CDR3, as DNA: TGCGCCAGCAGCCGGGGACAGGGGGCTAACTACAATGAGCAGTTCTTC. It translates to CASSRGQGANYNEQFF.